This T cell receptor (beta chain) was observed in a study of blood T cell repertoires in COVID-19. About the research overall: The cDNA or gDNA used as material had been derived from T cells, B-cell-depleted T cells, or PBMCs.

Germline loops: CDR1 WSHSY, CDR2 SAAADI. V lost 3 bases to trimming and J lost 6 bases; unmatched junction nucleotides: 6. The CDR3 is made up of 14 amino acids. Authors' methods: Reference gene primer amplification gave nucleated cell count estimates. TCRdb keeps only in-frame clones here, not all; method: immunoSEQ multiplex PCR. The DNA was the basis for D and trimming; V, J and clone size are from that table. The sample shows about 190,000 clones, around 83% of them seen only once. This clonotype was obtained from a woman aged 30 to 39 with active or convalescent COVID-19. The chain has TRBV10-2 and TRBJ2-3; TRBD2 matches 7 bases. Sequenced sample: peripheral blood. The CDR3: CASSDGGRGDTQYF. For the CDR3, the DNA is TGCGCCAGCAGTGATGGCGGGAGAGGGGATACGCAGTATTTT.